This entry is about one T cell receptor beta chain. The V gene end was trimmed by 3 bases and the J gene end by 6 bases; junction bases not matched to a gene: 6. The CDR3 has 17 residues. Germline CDR1 is LGHNA and CDR2 is YSLEER. The data stem from a study of identical twins. TCRdb processed the 5' RACE reads anew with MiXCR; each CDR3 protein has one entry. The top ten clones hold roughly 10% of a sample with about 240,000 distinct CDR3 sequences, about 10% of them seen once. Sequencing was performed on memory T cells sorted from blood. The chain employs TRBV4-3 and TRBJ2-1; 15 nucleotides match TRBD2. This TCR was recovered from a man in his fifties or sixties in good health. In DNA form, the CDR3 reads TGCGCCAGCAGCCACCAACGGACTAGCGGGGGGGCCAATGAGCAGTTCTTC. This sequence encodes CASSHQRTSGGANEQFF.